These 9 T cell receptor beta chains were sequenced from one sample in a study of cytomegalovirus exposure and HLA in healthy donors. PCR employed 60 Vbeta and 13 Jbeta primers. The data were produced by immunoSEQ multiplex PCR, yet TCRdb's version contains in-frame clones alone and is incomplete. The table lists around 130,000 clones, 61% of them singletons. Sequencing input: PBMCs. All receptors come from a male donor in good health and CMV-seronegative.

The chain combines TRBV2 with TRBJ2-1; 9 nucleotides match TRBD1. The CDR3 covers 16 residues. Germline CDR1 SNHLY, CDR2 FYNNEI. V lost 7 bases, J lost 9 bases, and 16 bases stayed unmatched. The CDR3 DNA reads TGTGCCAGCAACGCGAACCGGGACAGGGTTATCGGTGAGCAGTTCTTC. Its protein is CASNANRDRVIGEQFF.

This clone was counted a few times. The chain links TRBV7-2 to TRBJ2-6; TRBD2 agrees at 12 bases. The germline V gene encodes CDR1 SGHTA and CDR2 FQGNSA. The CDR3 extends over 18 amino acids. The J segment lost 1 base and the V segment lost 5 bases, leaving 6 bases of the junction unmatched. DNA of the CDR3: TGTGCCAGCAGCCCACGACTAGCGGGGGTGTCTGGGGCCAACGTCCTGACTTTC. It yields the protein CASSPRLAGVSGANVLTF.

V and J are TRBV5-6 and TRBJ2-3; 8 nucleotides agree with TRBD1. V shed 0 bases, J shed 3 bases, and the junction held 9 bases outside the gene matches. CDR1 SGHDT and CDR2 YYEEEE come from the germline V gene. The CDR3 length is 17 residues. The CDR3 protein is CASSLAGTGYRTDTQYF. The CDR3 DNA follows: TGTGCCAGCAGCTTGGCCGGGACAGGTTATAGGACAGATACGCAGTATTTT.

This rearrangement joins TRBV4-3 to TRBJ1-1, with D unresolved. Germline assignment: CDR1 LGHNA and CDR2 YSLEER. V was shortened by 0 bases and J by 7 bases, with 12 bases between the two germline ends. The CDR3 has 14 residues. The CDR3 loop is CASSQDLGTDEAFF. CDR3 in DNA: TGCGCCAGCAGCCAAGATCTGGGCACTGATGAAGCTTTCTTT.

V and J are TRBV7-2 and TRBJ2-5; 8 bases agree with TRBD1. The CDR3 loop spans 13 amino acids. Losses at the gene ends were 5 bases for V and 5 bases for J; bases not matched to a gene: 4. Germline loops: CDR1 SGHTA, CDR2 FQGNSA. CDR3 protein: CASSAGGKETQYF. The CDR3 DNA reads as TGTGCCAGCAGCGCAGGGGGCAAGGAGACCCAGTACTTC.

CDR3 DNA: TGTGCCAGCAGCAAAGGTCACGGGACTAGCGGGAAATACGAGCAGTACTTC. Protein: CASSKGHGTSGKYEQYF. J is TRBJ2-7 and V is TRBV21-1; the tabulated D call, TRBD2, remains unverified against the DNA. TRBV21-1 is reported as a pseudogene. The CDR3 loop spans 17 amino acids.

The chain combines TRBV5-1 with TRBJ1-1, with D unclear. Trimming stripped 4 bases from V and 2 bases from J, with 18 bases between. This CDR3 comprises 16 residues. The germline gives CDR1 SGHRS, CDR2 YFSETQ. The DNA for the CDR3 is TGCGCCAGCAGCCTTACTTGGGCAGTGGAAAACACTGAAGCTTTCTTT. Protein: CASSLTWAVENTEAFF.

This sequence joins TRBV13 and TRBJ2-1; TRBD1 aligns across 7 bases. This CDR3 is 15 amino acids long. Germline V gene data show CDR1 as PRHDT and CDR2 as FYEKMQ (reference sequence). V lost 5 bases and J lost 4; bases outside the gene matches: 8. CDR3 sequence reads: CASSPDRDLYNEQFF. The CDR3 DNA reads TGTGCCAGCAGCCCCGACAGGGATTTGTACAATGAGCAGTTCTTC.

The V gene is TRBV18, the J gene TRBJ1-1, with no clear D. The germline V and J ends were trimmed by 1 base and 5 bases, with 8 bases remaining between them. Germline V lookup: CDR1 KGHSH, CDR2 LQKENI. This CDR3 has 13 residues. The CDR3 loop is CASSPLVRTEAFF. DNA of the CDR3: TGTGCCAGCTCACCACTCGTCCGGACTGAAGCTTTCTTT. Looking up the rest from reference TRBV18 and TRBJ1-1 gives the full variable domain: NAGVMQNPRHLVRRRGQEARLRCSPMKGHSHVYWYRQLPEEGLKFMVYLQKENIIDESGMPKERFSAEFPKEGPSILRIQQVVRGDSAAYFCASSPLVRTEAFFGQGTRLTVV.